This TCR beta chain was documented in a study of CD8+CD57+ T cells in acquired aplastic anemia. For the study at large: The sorted CD4+ and CD8+ cells yielded an average roughly 3 ug of DNA.

Investigators profiled TCR beta VDJ and CDR3 from genomic DNA template. Each CDR3 protein gets one entry after TCRdb re-called the reads with MiXCR. The table lists 400,000 to 600,000 distinct CDR3 sequences, roughly a third of them singletons. Notes on the study in general: Patients and healthy controls showed no significant CD8+ Simpson's diversity difference.

The authors sequenced patients whose flow cytometry had shown CD8+CD57+ cell expansion. Germline V gives CDR1 KGHDR, CDR2 SFDVKD. After removal of 10 bases from V and 6 bases from J, the junction contained 3 bases not matched to a gene. There are 12 residues in the CDR3. Of note for this clonotype: Antigen unknown.

The chain combines TRBV24-1 with TRBJ2-7; 12 bases are a match to TRBD1. This receptor was obtained from a human donor with aplastic anemia. What was sequenced was sorted CD4+, CD8+, or CD8+CD57+ T cells (not recorded which) from PBMCs. The CDR3 loop is CATGQGAREQYF. Here the CDR3 DNA reads TGTGCCACGGGACAGGGGGCGCGCGAGCAGTACTTC.